Each of the 22 T cell receptor beta chains below was sequenced from the same sample in a study of T cells in Graves' hyperthyroidism and ophthalmopathy. Amplified regions were TCR beta CDR3 sequences from RNA transcripts. First-round RT-PCR targeting the TCR CDR3 was performed with the HTBI primer set. TCRdb reprocessed the multiplex PCR reads via MiXCR and lists one record per CDR3 protein. This repertoire shows around 500,000 distinct CDR3 sequences, approximately 23% found once; its top ten account for 49%. Sequenced input: blood. The source of these receptors is a woman in her 70s with Graves' ophthalmopathy.

The table lists this clonotype with a few counts. The CDR3 DNA reads TGTGCCAGCACCGTGGACATCTCCTACAATGAGCAGTTCTTC. Protein sequence: CASTVDISYNEQFF. V gene TRBV7-2 combines with J gene TRBJ2-1, with D maybe TRBD1 (5 bases). Germline lookup yields CDR1 SGHTA and CDR2 FQGNSA. This CDR3 has 14 amino acids. V was cut by 7 bases and J by 0 bases, with 10 bases left in between.

The J gene is TRBJ1-2, the V gene TRBV3-1; maybe TRBD1 (6 bases). In germline, CDR1 is LGHDT, CDR2 YNNKEL (reference sequence). V was clipped by 0 bases and J by 8 bases, with 16 bases between them. This CDR3 has 15 residues. The CDR3 is CASSQDRGGLKGYTF. The CDR3 DNA follows: TGTGCCAGCAGCCAAGATCGAGGGGGTTTGAAGGGCTACACCTTC.

This clonotype has only a few counts. V gene TRBV7-9 combines with J gene TRBJ1-5; D possibly corresponds to TRBD1 (6 bases). Trimming took off 2 bases at V and 12 bases at J, with 14 bases between the two ends. Germline V lookup: CDR1 SEHNR, CDR2 FQNEAQ (reference sequence). This CDR3 contains 13 residues. Written as DNA, the CDR3 is TGTGCCAGCAGCTTAAACGGGGGGGGACACCAGCATTTT. This translates into CASSLNGGGHQHF.

This clonotype was observed at least ten times. The CDR3 loop reads CASNLLGFHTEAFF. Written as DNA, the CDR3 is TGTGCCAGCAACCTGCTCGGGTTTCACACTGAAGCTTTCTTT. The chain uses TRBV12-3 or TRBV12-4 and TRBJ1-1; no definite D call. V lost 7 bases, J lost 3 bases, and 15 bases lay in between. This CDR3 has 14 amino acids.

CDR3 sequence (DNA): TGTGCCAGCAGCCCCGGGACAGGGGACGGAAACACCATATATTTT. It yields the protein CASSPGTGDGNTIYF. This chain links TRBV9 with TRBJ1-3; 10 positions match TRBD1. The germline gives CDR1 SGDLS, CDR2 YYNGEE. The ends lost 4 bases at V and 4 bases at J; junction bases unmatched: 5. The length of the CDR3 is 15 residues. The variable domain in full, completed from reference TRBV9 and TRBJ1-3, reads DSGVTQTPKHLITATGQRVTLRCSPRSGDLSVYWYQQSLDQGLQFLIQYYNGEERAKGNILERFSAQQFPDLHSELNLSSLELGDSALYFCASSPGTGDGNTIYFGEGSWLTVV.

The rearrangement links TRBV29-1 to TRBJ2-1; the match to TRBD2 covers 12 bases. From germline, CDR1 is SQVTM and CDR2 ANQGSEA. The CDR3 spans 15 residues. V shed 6 bases and J 3 bases; nucleotides not matched to a gene: 6. The chain's CDR3 is CSVRLAGGIYNEQFF. The CDR3 DNA reads as TGCAGCGTCCGCCTAGCGGGAGGGATCTACAATGAGCAGTTCTTC.

This clonotype was found a few times. The rearrangement uses TRBV5-8 and TRBJ1-2; the D is unclear. Germline CDR1 reads SGHTS; CDR2 reads YDEGEE. The CDR3 has 13 residues. Trimming took off 6 bases at V and 0 bases at J, with 9 bases between the two ends. The CDR3 DNA reads TGTGCCAGCAAACCAGCAGCTAACTATGGCTACACCTTC. This codes for CASKPAANYGYTF.

This clonotype was picked up a small number of times. The chain links TRBV5-4 to TRBJ1-1; TRBD1 agrees at 7 bases. Germline loops: CDR1 SGHNT, CDR2 YYREEE (reference sequence). The CDR3 contains 15 residues. J lost 3 bases, V lost 1 base, and 6 bases had no gene match. CDR3 residues: CASSLRQGGHTEAFF. The DNA for the CDR3 is TGTGCCAGCAGCTTGAGACAGGGCGGCCACACTGAAGCTTTCTTT.

This clonotype showed up many times. The chain carries TRBV2 and TRBJ2-7; the D is unclear. This CDR3 region has 14 residues. The V gene lost 4 bases and the J gene lost 2 bases, with 12 bases spanning the gap. CDR1 and CDR2 from the germline V gene are SNHLY and FYNNEI. In nucleotides, the CDR3 is TGTGCCAGCAGTGGCTCCGGATTAACCTACGAGCAGTACTTC. Translating gives CASSGSGLTYEQYF. Complete variable domain (other parts from reference TRBV2 and TRBJ2-7): EPEVTQTPSHQVTQMGQEVILRCVPISNHLYFYWYRQILGQKVEFLVSFYNNEISEKSEIFDDQFSVERPDGSNFTLKIRSTKLEDSAMYFCASSGSGLTYEQYFGPGTRLTVT.

Remarks on this clonotype: This could be a read error, since a much larger clone is one nucleotide away. This rearrangement joins TRBV12-3 or TRBV12-4 to TRBJ1-2; 8 positions agree with TRBD1. V was clipped by 6 bases and J by 4 bases; unmatched bases: 4. This CDR3 spans 13 amino acids. The CDR3 DNA sequence: TGTGCCAGCAGCCACGGACAGGGCTATGGCTACACCTTC. It yields the protein CASSHGQGYGYTF.

The chain couples TRBV20-1 to TRBJ1-2, with a weak D call TRBD1 (5 bases). V lost 5 bases to trimming and J lost 4 bases, with 8 bases between them. CDR1 DFQATT and CDR2 SNEGSKA come from the germline V gene (reference sequence). This CDR3 is 11 amino acids long. CDR3: CSAWTTYGYTF. DNA of the CDR3: TGCAGTGCTTGGACAACCTATGGCTACACCTTC.

The chain carries TRBV4-3 and TRBJ1-5; a possible D gene is TRBD1 (5 bases). The CDR3 runs 13 residues. From germline, CDR1 is LGHNA and CDR2 YSLEER. With 1 base removed from V and 7 bases from J, the gap between germline ends came to 8 bases. The CDR3 DNA reads as TGCGCCAGCAGCCAAGTCAGGGACCAGCCCCAGCATTTT. Protein: CASSQVRDQPQHF.

This clonotype was seen at least ten times. The J gene is TRBJ2-1, the V gene TRBV7-2; TRBD1 is a possible D gene (6 bases). This CDR3 comprises 14 residues. Germline CDR1 and CDR2: SGHTA and FQGNSA. The V and J ends lost 5 bases and 4 bases respectively, with 12 bases between them. The CDR3 DNA is TGTGCCAGCAGCCAGGGGCTTTTATACAATGAGCAGTTCTTC. Translating gives CASSQGLLYNEQFF.

This clonotype was observed many times. V usage is TRBV12-3 or TRBV12-4 and J usage is TRBJ2-1; 16 bases line up with TRBD2. The CDR3 is made up of 19 amino acids. V was pared by 8 bases and J by 6 bases, with 16 bases of the junction left unmatched. CDR3 in DNA: TGTGCCAGCCCCAACGCACCGGGACTAGCGGGAGGGCCTACCAATGAGCAGTTCTTC. Translation: CASPNAPGLAGGPTNEQFF.

The chain couples TRBV27 to TRBJ1-1, with TRBD1 identical over 9 bases. The germline gives CDR1 MNHEY, CDR2 SMNVEV (reference sequence). V trimming: 5 bases; J trimming: 4 bases; junction bases outside the gene matches: 5. The CDR3 contains 14 residues. The DNA of the CDR3 is TGTGCCAGCAGTGACGGGACAGGGTTCACTGAAGCTTTCTTT. Its translation is CASSDGTGFTEAFF.

V and J are TRBV6-5 and TRBJ2-1, with 9 bases lining up with TRBD1. The germline V gene encodes CDR1 MNHEY and CDR2 SVGAGI. This CDR3 is built from 16 residues. V lost 5 bases to trimming and J lost 7 bases; unmatched junction nucleotides: 12. The CDR3 loop reads CASSVRPGQGGNEQFF. In DNA, the CDR3 is TGTGCCAGCAGTGTAAGACCGGGACAGGGTGGAAATGAGCAGTTCTTC.

This clonotype appeared many times. This sequence joins TRBV28 and TRBJ1-2; D gene unclear. CDR1 is MDHEN and CDR2 is SYDVKM in the germline V gene. The CDR3 has 14 amino acids. The V end was cut by 5 bases, the J end by 8 bases, with 18 bases between. The CDR3 DNA follows: TGTGCCAGCAGTCGAATTGCCTTCCCTTGGGGCTACACCTTC. Its translation is CASSRIAFPWGYTF.

The chain is built from TRBV28 and TRBJ1-4; D is ambiguous. The CDR3 has 15 residues. Germline-derived CDR1 and CDR2 are MDHEN and SYDVKM. V shed 1 base and J shed 6 bases, with 12 bases lying between them. CDR3 sequence: CASSLSTGGDEKLFF. Written as DNA, the CDR3 is TGTGCCAGCAGTTTATCTACGGGCGGGGATGAAAAACTGTTTTTT.

This clonotype was found many times. The chain links TRBV19 to TRBJ1-1; D may be TRBD1 (5 bases). V dropped 4 bases and J dropped 6 bases, with 12 bases sitting between them. The CDR3 consists of 13 residues. Germline V gene data show CDR1 as LNHDA and CDR2 as SQIVND (reference sequence). CDR3 in amino acids: CASSTQGGAEAFF. In DNA, the CDR3 is TGTGCCAGTAGTACTCAGGGAGGCGCTGAAGCTTTCTTT.

This clonotype was seen at least ten times. The V call is TRBV2, the J call TRBJ1-1; D is undetermined. The germline V and J ends were trimmed by 1 base and 3 bases, with 3 bases remaining between them. Germline assignment: CDR1 SNHLY and CDR2 FYNNEI. The length of the CDR3 is 12 residues. CDR3: CASSEGYTEAFF. The CDR3 DNA follows: TGTGCCAGCAGTGAAGGATACACTGAAGCTTTCTTT.

This clonotype showed up many times. The V and J genes are TRBV12-3 or TRBV12-4 and TRBJ1-1, with D tentatively TRBD1 (5 bases). The CDR3 consists of 13 residues. The V gene lost 7 bases and the J gene lost 4 bases, with 13 bases spanning the gap. Here the CDR3 reads CASIIQGFTEAFF. The CDR3 DNA is TGTGCCAGCATTATTCAGGGATTCACTGAAGCTTTCTTT.

This clonotype was detected only a few times. V is TRBV20-1 and J is TRBJ2-7, with D uncertain. Between the trimmed V and J ends, which lost 6 bases and 5 bases, there was a span of 11 bases. The CDR3 covers 11 residues. The germline V gene has CDR1 DFQATT and CDR2 SNEGSKA (reference sequence). The CDR3 is CSASRIDEQYF. DNA of the CDR3: TGCAGTGCCTCGAGGATCGACGAGCAGTACTTC.